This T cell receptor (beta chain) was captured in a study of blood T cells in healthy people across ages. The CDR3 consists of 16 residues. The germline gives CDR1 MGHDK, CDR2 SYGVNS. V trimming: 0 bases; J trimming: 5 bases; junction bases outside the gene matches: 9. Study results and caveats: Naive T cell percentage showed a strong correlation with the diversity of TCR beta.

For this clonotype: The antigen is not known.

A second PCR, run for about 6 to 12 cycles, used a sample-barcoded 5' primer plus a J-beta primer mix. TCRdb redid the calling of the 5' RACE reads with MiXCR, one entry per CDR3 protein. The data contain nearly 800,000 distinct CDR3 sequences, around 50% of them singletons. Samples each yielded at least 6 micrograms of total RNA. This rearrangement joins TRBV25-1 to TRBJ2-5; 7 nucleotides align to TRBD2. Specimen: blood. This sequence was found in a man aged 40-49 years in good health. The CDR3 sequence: CASSEYGREKGETQYF. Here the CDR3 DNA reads TGTGCCAGCAGTGAATATGGGCGGGAGAAGGGGGAGACCCAGTACTTC. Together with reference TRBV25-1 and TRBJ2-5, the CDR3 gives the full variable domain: EADIYQTPRYLVIGTGKKITLECSQTMGHDKMYWYQQDPGMELHLIHYSYGVNSTEKGDLSSESTVSRIRTEHFPLTLESARPSHTSQYLCASSEYGREKGETQYFGPGTRLLVL.